This TCR beta chain was identified during a study of cytomegalovirus exposure and HLA in healthy donors. This clone was detected a few times. The antigen remains unidentified. Germline lookup yields CDR1 SEHNR and CDR2 FQNEAQ (reference sequence). The CDR3 runs 16 residues. The germline V and J ends were trimmed by 5 bases and 7 bases, with 22 bases remaining between them. Primers for the PCR totalled 60 Vbeta and 13 Jbeta. Generated by immunoSEQ multiplex PCR, the TCRdb table keeps only in-frame clones and is missing some. The sample shows more than 85,000 clones, approximately 73% of them seen only once. Study results and caveats: Several top significant clusters appeared, in a later analysis, to be linked to common viral pathogens. TCR sequences were mostly rare, though some public TCRs occurred in many donors.

The J gene is TRBJ2-3, the V gene TRBV7-9, with a weak D call TRBD2 (7 bases). The sequence came from a woman aged 45 to 65 in good health and CMV-seropositive. Source material: PBMCs. The CDR3 protein is CASSHGGQDSQNTQYF. The CDR3 nucleotides read TGTGCCAGCAGCCACGGGGGGCAGGATTCACAAAATACGCAGTATTTT.